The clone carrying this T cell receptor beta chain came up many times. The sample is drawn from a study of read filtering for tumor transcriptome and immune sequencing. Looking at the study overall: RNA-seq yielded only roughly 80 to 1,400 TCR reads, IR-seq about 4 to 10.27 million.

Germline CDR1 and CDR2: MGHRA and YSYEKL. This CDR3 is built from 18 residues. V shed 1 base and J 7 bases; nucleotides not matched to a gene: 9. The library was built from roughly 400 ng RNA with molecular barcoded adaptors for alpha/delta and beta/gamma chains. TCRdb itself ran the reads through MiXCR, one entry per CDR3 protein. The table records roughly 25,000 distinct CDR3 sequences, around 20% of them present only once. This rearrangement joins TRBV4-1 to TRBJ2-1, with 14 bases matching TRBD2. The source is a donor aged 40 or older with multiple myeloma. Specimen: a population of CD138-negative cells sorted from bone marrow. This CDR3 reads CASSQAPTSGREGNEQFF. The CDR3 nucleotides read TGCGCCAGCAGCCAAGCCCCGACTAGCGGGAGGGAGGGAAATGAGCAGTTCTTC.